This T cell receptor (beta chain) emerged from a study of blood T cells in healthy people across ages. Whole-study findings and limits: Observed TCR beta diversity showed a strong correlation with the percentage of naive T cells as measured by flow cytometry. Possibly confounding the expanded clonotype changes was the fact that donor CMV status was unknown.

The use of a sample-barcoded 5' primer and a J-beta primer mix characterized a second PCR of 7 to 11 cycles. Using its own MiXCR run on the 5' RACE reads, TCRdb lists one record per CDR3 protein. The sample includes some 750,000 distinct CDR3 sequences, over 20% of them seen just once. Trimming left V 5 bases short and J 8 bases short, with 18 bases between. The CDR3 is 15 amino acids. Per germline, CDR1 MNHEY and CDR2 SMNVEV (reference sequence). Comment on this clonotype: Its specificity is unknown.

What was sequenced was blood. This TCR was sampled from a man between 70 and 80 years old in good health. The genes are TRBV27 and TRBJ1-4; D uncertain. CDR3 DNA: TGTGCCAGCAGTCCCCATTCGTGGGGAAGCGAAAAACTGTTTTTT. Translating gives CASSPHSWGSEKLFF.